This TCR beta chain was identified in a study of shared T cell receptors in the human thymus. Trimming removed 5 bases from V and 6 bases from J, with 22 bases in between. This CDR3 has 16 residues. CDR1 is MDHEN, CDR2 SYDVKM, per germline. Using immunoSEQ multiplex PCR, the repertoire was profiled, and TCRdb retains in-frame clones only, with some absent. The sample yields about 380,000 clones, approximately 95% seen once. The receptor's source is a human donor. What was sequenced was thymocytes. The rearrangement links TRBV28 to TRBJ1-2; D might be TRBD1 (5 bases). The CDR3: CASSPHFGTHENGYTF. CDR3 nucleotide sequence: TGTGCCAGCAGTCCTCACTTTGGGACGCATGAGAATGGCTACACCTTC.